These 5 T cell receptor beta chains came from one sample sequenced in a study of blood T cell repertoires in COVID-19. Repertoires were generated with immunoSEQ multiplex PCR, while TCRdb's copy carries only in-frame clones and drops some. The table includes some 95,000 clones, approximately 76% detected once. Sequencing used peripheral blood. These receptors originate from a man between 65 and 79 years old with acute or convalescent COVID-19.

This clone was recorded only once. The V and J genes are TRBV5-5 and TRBJ1-5; tentatively, D is TRBD1 (6 bases). The V end was cut by 0 bases, the J end by 4 bases, with 11 bases between. Germline V lookup: CDR1 SGHKS, CDR2 YYEKEE (reference sequence). CDR3 size: 15 residues. DNA of the CDR3: TGTGCCAGCAGCTTGGCTGGGGGCCTGAATCAGCCCCAGCATTTT. It is translated as CASSLAGGLNQPQHF.

This chain uses TRBV5-1 with TRBJ1-5; D may be TRBD1 (5 bases). The CDR3 is 15 amino acids. Trimming shortened V by 4 bases and J by 5 bases, and 16 bases separated the two germline ends. Germline CDR1 and CDR2: SGHRS and YFSETQ. The CDR3 reads CASSLGPGNYQPQHF. For the CDR3, the DNA is TGCGCCAGCAGCCTGGGGCCAGGGAACTATCAGCCCCAGCATTTT.

The V and J genes are TRBV6-5 and TRBJ2-5; D is possibly TRBD2 (5 bases). Per the germline V gene, CDR1 is MNHEY and CDR2 is SVGAGI. V was trimmed by 8 bases and J by 7 bases, leaving 8 bases between them. This CDR3 has 10 residues. The CDR3 region has the DNA TGTGCCAGCGAGGAGGTGACCCAGTACTTC. Amino acid sequence: CASEEVTQYF.

This clone was detected only once. The rearrangement uses TRBV7-3 and TRBJ2-3; 10 bases match TRBD2. The V gene's germline CDR1 is SGHTA and CDR2 FQGTGA. The CDR3 totals 20 residues. The V and J ends lost 0 bases and 0 bases, in that order; junction bases with no gene match: 12. CDR3 region: CASSLTLPSGRPFSTDTQYF. CDR3 nucleotide sequence: TGTGCCAGCAGCTTAACACTCCCTAGCGGGAGACCCTTCAGCACAGATACGCAGTATTTT.

The gene calls are TRBV5-6 and TRBJ1-3; TRBD1 aligns across 9 bases. V shed 6 bases, J shed 0 bases, and the junction held 10 bases outside the gene matches. This CDR3 spans 17 amino acids. Per the germline V gene, CDR1 is SGHDT and CDR2 is YYEEEE. CDR3 sequence: CASTRTGVLTSGNTIYF. The CDR3 region has the DNA TGTGCCAGCACTCGGACAGGGGTCCTCACCTCTGGAAACACCATATATTTT.